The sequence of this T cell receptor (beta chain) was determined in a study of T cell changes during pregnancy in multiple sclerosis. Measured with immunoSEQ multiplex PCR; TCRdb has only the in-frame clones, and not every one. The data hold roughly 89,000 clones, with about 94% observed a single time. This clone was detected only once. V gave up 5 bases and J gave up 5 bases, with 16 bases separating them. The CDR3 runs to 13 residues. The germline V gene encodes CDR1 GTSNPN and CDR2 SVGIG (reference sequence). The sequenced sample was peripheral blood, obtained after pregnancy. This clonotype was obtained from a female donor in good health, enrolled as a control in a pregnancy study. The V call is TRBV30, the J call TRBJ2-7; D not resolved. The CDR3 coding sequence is TGTGCCTGGTCCCGTTCGGCGGTCCACGAGCAGTACTTC. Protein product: CAWSRSAVHEQYF.